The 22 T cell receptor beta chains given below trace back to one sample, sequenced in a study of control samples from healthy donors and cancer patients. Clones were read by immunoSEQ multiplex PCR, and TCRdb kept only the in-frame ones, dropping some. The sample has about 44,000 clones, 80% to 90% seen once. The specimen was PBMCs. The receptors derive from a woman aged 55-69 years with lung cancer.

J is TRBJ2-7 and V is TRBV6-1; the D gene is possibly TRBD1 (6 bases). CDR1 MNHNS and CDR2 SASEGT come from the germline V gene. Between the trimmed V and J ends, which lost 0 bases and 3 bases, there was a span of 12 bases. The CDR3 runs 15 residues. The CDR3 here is CASSEAWGQFYEQYF. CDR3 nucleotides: TGTGCCAGCAGTGAAGCGTGGGGGCAGTTCTACGAGCAGTACTTC.

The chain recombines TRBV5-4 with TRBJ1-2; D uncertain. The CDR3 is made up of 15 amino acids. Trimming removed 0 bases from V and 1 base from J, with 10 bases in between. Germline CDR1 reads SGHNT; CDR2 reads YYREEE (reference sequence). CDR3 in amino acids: CASSLGAALNYGYTF. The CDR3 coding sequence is TGTGCCAGCAGCTTGGGGGCAGCGCTTAACTATGGCTACACCTTC.

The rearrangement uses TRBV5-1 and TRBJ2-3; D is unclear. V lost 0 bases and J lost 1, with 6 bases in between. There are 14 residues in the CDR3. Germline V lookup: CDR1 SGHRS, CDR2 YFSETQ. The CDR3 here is CASSLGLGTDTQYF. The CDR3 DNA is TGCGCCAGCAGCTTGGGACTCGGCACAGATACGCAGTATTTT.

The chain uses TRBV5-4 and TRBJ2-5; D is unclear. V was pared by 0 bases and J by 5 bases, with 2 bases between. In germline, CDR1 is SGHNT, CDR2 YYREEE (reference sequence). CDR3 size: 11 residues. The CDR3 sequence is CASSLAETQYF. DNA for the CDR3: TGTGCCAGCAGCTTGGCGGAGACCCAGTACTTC.

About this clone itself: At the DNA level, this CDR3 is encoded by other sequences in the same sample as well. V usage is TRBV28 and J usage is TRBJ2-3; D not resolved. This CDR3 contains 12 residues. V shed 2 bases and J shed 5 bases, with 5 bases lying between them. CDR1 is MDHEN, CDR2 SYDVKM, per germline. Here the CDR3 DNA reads TGTGCCAGCAGTTTAAAGAAAGATACGCAGTATTTT. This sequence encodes CASSLKKDTQYF.

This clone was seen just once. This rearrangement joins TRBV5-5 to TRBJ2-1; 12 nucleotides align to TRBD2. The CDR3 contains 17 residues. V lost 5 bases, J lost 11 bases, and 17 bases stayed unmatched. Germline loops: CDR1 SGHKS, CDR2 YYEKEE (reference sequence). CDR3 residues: CASRPNRTSGIMVKQFF. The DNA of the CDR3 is TGTGCCAGCAGACCAAATCGGACTAGCGGGATTATGGTTAAGCAGTTCTTC.

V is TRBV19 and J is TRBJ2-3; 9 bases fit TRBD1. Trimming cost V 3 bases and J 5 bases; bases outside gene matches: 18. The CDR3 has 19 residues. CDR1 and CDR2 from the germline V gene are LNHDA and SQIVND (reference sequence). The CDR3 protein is CASSILGTGTGIGVDTQYF. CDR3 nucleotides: TGTGCCAGTAGTATCCTCGGAACGGGGACAGGGATAGGTGTAGATACGCAGTATTTT.

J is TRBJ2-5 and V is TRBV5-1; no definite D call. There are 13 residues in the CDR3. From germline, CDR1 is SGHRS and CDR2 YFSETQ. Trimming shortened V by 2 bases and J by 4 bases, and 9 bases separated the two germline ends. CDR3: CASSLSPGETQYF. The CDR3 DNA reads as TGCGCCAGCAGCTTATCCCCGGGAGAGACCCAGTACTTC.

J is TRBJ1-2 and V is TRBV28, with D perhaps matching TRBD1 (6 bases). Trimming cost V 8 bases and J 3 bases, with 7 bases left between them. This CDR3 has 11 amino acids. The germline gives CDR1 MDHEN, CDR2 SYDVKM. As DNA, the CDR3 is TGTGCCAGCCGGACAGACTATGGCTACACCTTC. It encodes CASRTDYGYTF.

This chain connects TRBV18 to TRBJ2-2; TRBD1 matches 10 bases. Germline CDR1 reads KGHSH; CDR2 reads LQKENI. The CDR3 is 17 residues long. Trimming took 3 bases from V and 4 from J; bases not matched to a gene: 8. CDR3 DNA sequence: TGTGCCAGCTCACCGGAGACAGGGGGCGTCGGCACCGGGGAGCTGTTTTTT. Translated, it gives CASSPETGGVGTGELFF.

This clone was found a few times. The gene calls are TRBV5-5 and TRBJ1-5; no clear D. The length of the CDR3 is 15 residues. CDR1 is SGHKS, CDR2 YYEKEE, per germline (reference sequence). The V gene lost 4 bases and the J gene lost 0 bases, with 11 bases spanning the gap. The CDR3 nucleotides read TGTGCCAGCAGCCACCGGACGGATAGCAATCAGCCCCAGCATTTT. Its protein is CASSHRTDSNQPQHF. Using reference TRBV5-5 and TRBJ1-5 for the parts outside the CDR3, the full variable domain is DAGVTQSPTHLIKTRGQQVTLRCSPISGHKSVSWYQQVLGQGPQFIFQYYEKEERGRGNFPDRFSARQFPNYSSELNVNALLLGDSALYLCASSHRTDSNQPQHFGDGTRLSIL.

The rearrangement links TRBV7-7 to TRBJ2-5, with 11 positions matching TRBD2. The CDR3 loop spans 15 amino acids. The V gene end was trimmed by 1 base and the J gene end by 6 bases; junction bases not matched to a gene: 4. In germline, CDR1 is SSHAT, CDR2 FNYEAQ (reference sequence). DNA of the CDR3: TGTGCCAGCAGCTTAGGGACTAGCGGGCGGCAGACCCAGTACTTC. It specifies CASSLGTSGRQTQYF.

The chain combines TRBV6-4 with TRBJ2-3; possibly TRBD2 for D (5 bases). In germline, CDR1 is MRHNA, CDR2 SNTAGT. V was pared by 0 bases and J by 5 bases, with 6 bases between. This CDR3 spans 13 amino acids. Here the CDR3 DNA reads TGTGCCAGCAGTGACTCGAGGGTAGATACGCAGTATTTT. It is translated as CASSDSRVDTQYF.

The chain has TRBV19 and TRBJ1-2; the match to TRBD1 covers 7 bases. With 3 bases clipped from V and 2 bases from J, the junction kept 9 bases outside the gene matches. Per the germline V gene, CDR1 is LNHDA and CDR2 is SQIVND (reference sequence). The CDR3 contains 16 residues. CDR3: CASSISRGQLNYGYTF. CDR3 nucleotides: TGTGCCAGTAGTATTTCCAGGGGACAGCTAAACTATGGCTACACCTTC. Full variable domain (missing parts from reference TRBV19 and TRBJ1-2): DGGITQSPKYLFRKEGQNVTLSCEQNLNHDAMYWYRQDPGQGLRLIYYSQIVNDFQKGDIAEGYSVSREKKESFPLTVTSAQKNPTAFYLCASSISRGQLNYGYTFGSGTRLTVV.

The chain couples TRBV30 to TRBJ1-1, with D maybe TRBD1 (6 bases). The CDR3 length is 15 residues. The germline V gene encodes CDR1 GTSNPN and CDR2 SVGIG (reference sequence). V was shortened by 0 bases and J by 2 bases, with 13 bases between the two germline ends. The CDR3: CAWSVRGALNTEAFF. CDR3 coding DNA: TGTGCCTGGAGTGTACGGGGGGCCCTAAACACTGAAGCTTTCTTT.

The CDR3 DNA sequence: TGTGCCAGCAGCTTAGGGGCAGGGAACACTGAAGCTTTCTTT. Translation: CASSLGAGNTEAFF. The chain has TRBV11-3 and TRBJ1-1; no reliable D call. There are 14 residues in the CDR3. Trimming removed 1 base at V and 1 base at J, with 7 bases between. Germline loops: CDR1 SGHNT, CDR2 YENEEA.

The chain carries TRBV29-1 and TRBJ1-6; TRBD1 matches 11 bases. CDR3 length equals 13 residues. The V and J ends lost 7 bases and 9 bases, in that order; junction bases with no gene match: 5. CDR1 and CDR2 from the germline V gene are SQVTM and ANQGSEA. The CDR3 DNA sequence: TGCAGCGCCCGGGACAGGGGGGTTTCACCCCTCCACTTT. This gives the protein CSARDRGVSPLHF.

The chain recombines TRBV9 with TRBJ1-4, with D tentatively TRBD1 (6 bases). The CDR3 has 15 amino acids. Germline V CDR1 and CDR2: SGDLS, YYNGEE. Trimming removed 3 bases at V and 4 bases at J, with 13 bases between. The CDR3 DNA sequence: TGTGCCAGCAGCGCCTGGGGGCGGGGTAATGAAAAACTGTTTTTT. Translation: CASSAWGRGNEKLFF.

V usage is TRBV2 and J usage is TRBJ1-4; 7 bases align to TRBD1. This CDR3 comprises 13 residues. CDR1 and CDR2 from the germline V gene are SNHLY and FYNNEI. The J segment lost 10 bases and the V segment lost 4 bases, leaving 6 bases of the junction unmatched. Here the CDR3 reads CASSVIQGRKLFF. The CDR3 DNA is TGTGCCAGCAGTGTTATACAGGGGAGAAAACTGTTTTTT.

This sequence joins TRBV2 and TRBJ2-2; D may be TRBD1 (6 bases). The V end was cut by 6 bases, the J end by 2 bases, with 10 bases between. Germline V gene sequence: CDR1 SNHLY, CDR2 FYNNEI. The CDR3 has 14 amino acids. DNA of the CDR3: TGTGCCAGCAGACCGGGACACAACACCGGGGAGCTGTTTTTT. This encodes CASRPGHNTGELFF.

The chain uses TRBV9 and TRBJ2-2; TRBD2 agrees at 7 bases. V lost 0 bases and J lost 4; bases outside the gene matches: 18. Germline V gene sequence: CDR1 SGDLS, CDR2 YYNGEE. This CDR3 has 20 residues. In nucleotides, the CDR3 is TGTGCCAGCAGCGTAGAGACCCAAGTCGTGGAGCGGGGCATCACCGGGGAGCTGTTTTTT. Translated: CASSVETQVVERGITGELFF.

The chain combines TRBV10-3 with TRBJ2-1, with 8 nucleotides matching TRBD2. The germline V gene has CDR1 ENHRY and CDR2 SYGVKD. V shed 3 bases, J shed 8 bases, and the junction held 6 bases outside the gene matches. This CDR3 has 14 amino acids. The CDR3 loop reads CAISELAGPYEQFF. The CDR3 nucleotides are TGTGCCATCAGTGAATTAGCGGGACCATATGAGCAGTTCTTC.